Below, 31 T cell receptor beta chains from the same sample are listed, as sequenced in a study of blood T cell repertoires in COVID-19. The data were produced by immunoSEQ multiplex PCR, yet TCRdb's version contains in-frame clones alone and is incomplete. The table records around 110,000 clones, about four fifths of them present only once. The specimen was peripheral blood. The origin of the receptors is a man aged 65 to 85 with acute or convalescent COVID-19.

The genes are TRBV5-4 and TRBJ2-5, with 8 positions matching TRBD2. The J segment lost 2 bases and the V segment lost 3 bases, leaving 9 bases of the junction unmatched. Germline CDR1 is SGHNT and CDR2 is YYREEE (reference sequence). This CDR3 spans 16 amino acids. CDR3 region: CASSSGTRNGQETQYF. Written as DNA, the CDR3 is TGTGCCAGCAGCTCCGGGACTAGAAATGGGCAAGAGACCCAGTACTTC.

A word on this clone: Compared with germline, one end of the junction differs, possibly owing to a read error. Here the CDR3 reads CASSPSGRGGWHF. In DNA, the CDR3 is TGTGCCAGCTCACCGTCCGGGCGGGGGGGCTGGCATTTT. The chain joins TRBV18 to TRBJ2-3, with 9 bases identical to TRBD2. The germline V gene encodes CDR1 KGHSH and CDR2 LQKENI. This CDR3 region has 13 residues.

The V call is TRBV19, the J call TRBJ1-5, with 8 bases identical to TRBD1. The V gene end was trimmed by 5 bases and the J gene end by 4 bases; junction bases not matched to a gene: 10. Per germline, CDR1 LNHDA and CDR2 SQIVND (reference sequence). This CDR3 region has 16 residues. The CDR3 nucleotides read TGTGCCAGTAGTTCCTCCGGGACAGGCAAGAATCAGCCCCAGCATTTT. This translates into CASSSSGTGKNQPQHF. The full variable domain, with the rest looked up from reference TRBV19 and TRBJ1-5, is DGGITQSPKYLFRKEGQNVTLSCEQNLNHDAMYWYRQDPGQGLRLIYYSQIVNDFQKGDIAEGYSVSREKKESFPLTVTSAQKNPTAFYLCASSSSGTGKNQPQHFGDGTRLSIL.

The chain has TRBV5-6 and TRBJ1-3; no clear D. The V and J ends lost 4 bases and 5 bases respectively, with 10 bases between them. Germline V CDR1 and CDR2: SGHDT, YYEEEE. The CDR3 totals 13 residues. The CDR3 coding sequence is TGTGCCAGCAGCCTCTCCCCCCGAAACACCATATATTTT. This sequence encodes CASSLSPRNTIYF.

V and J are TRBV19 and TRBJ2-7; 7 nucleotides align to TRBD1. Germline lookup yields CDR1 LNHDA and CDR2 SQIVND (reference sequence). The CDR3 length is 14 residues. Trimming cost V 5 bases and J 3 bases; bases outside gene matches: 7. The CDR3 DNA is TGTGCCAGTAGTCAAGGGACAGAACTCTACGAGCAGTACTTC. This codes for CASSQGTELYEQYF. Complete variable domain (other parts from reference TRBV19 and TRBJ2-7): DGGITQSPKYLFRKEGQNVTLSCEQNLNHDAMYWYRQDPGQGLRLIYYSQIVNDFQKGDIAEGYSVSREKKESFPLTVTSAQKNPTAFYLCASSQGTELYEQYFGPGTRLTVT.

The CDR3 protein is CASSSGGDYGYTF. The CDR3 nucleotides read TGCGCCAGCAGCTCAGGGGGAGACTATGGCTACACCTTC. J is TRBJ1-2 and V is TRBV5-1, with TRBD1 matching 7 bases. V lost 3 bases and J lost 3; bases outside the gene matches: 2. Germline V gene sequence: CDR1 SGHRS, CDR2 YFSETQ. The CDR3 contains 13 residues. The variable domain in full, completed from reference TRBV5-1 and TRBJ1-2, reads KAGVTQTPRYLIKTRGQQVTLSCSPISGHRSVSWYQQTPGQGLQFLFEYFSETQRNKGNFPGRFSGRQFSNSRSEMNVSTLELGDSALYLCASSSGGDYGYTFGSGTRLTVV.

The V and J genes are TRBV27 and TRBJ1-2; D is perhaps TRBD1 (5 bases). V dropped 8 bases and J dropped 0 bases, with 16 bases sitting between them. The germline gives CDR1 MNHEY, CDR2 SMNVEV (reference sequence). CDR3 length: 15 residues. The CDR3 is CASSGVSTPNYGYTF. The CDR3 DNA follows: TGTGCCAGCTCGGGGGTTTCTACACCTAACTATGGCTACACCTTC.

The chain is built from TRBV6-9 and TRBJ1-1; perhaps TRBD1 as D (6 bases). The CDR3 has 17 amino acids. V lost 5 bases to trimming and J lost 0 bases, with 19 bases between them. Germline CDR1 and CDR2: MNHGY and SVAAGI. The CDR3 bases are TGTGCCAGCAGTGCCTTTTCAGGGGCGTTCATGAACACTGAAGCTTTCTTT. The encoded protein is CASSAFSGAFMNTEAFF.

CDR3 region: CASSSHGLKEAFF. The CDR3 region has the DNA TGTGCCAGCAGCTCCCATGGCCTCAAAGAAGCTTTCTTT. This chain joins TRBV7-9 and TRBJ1-1; no clear D gene. Germline CDR1 reads SEHNR; CDR2 reads FQNEAQ (reference sequence). The V gene lost 4 bases and the J gene lost 8 bases, with 14 bases spanning the gap. The CDR3 extends over 13 amino acids. The full variable domain, in which reference TRBV7-9 and TRBJ1-1 provide the parts outside the CDR3, is DTGVSQNPRHKITKRGQNVTFRCDPISEHNRLYWYRQTLGQGPEFLTYFQNEAQLEKSRLLSDRFSAERPKGSFSTLEIQRTEQGDSAMYLCASSSHGLKEAFFGQGTRLTVV.

The chain is built from TRBV19 and TRBJ1-3; D possibly corresponds to TRBD1 (6 bases). CDR1 is LNHDA and CDR2 is SQIVND in the germline V gene (reference sequence). The CDR3 consists of 15 residues. The V end lost 5 bases, the J end lost 4 bases, and 15 bases lay between the germline ends. CDR3 residues: CASSRTAEGGNTIYF. The CDR3 DNA reads as TGTGCCAGTAGTCGGACAGCCGAGGGGGGAAACACCATATATTTT.

This chain links TRBV5-4 with TRBJ1-2, with D possibly matching TRBD1 (5 bases). In germline, CDR1 is SGHNT, CDR2 YYREEE (reference sequence). Deletions cut 0 bases from V and 6 bases from J, with 15 bases between. The CDR3 has 15 amino acids. CDR3 residues: CASSLGGTLSDGYTF. CDR3 bases: TGTGCCAGCAGCTTGGGCGGGACTCTCTCGGATGGCTACACCTTC.

This chain links TRBV6-5 with TRBJ1-2; 8 bases map to TRBD1. CDR3 length: 13 residues. Germline V gives CDR1 MNHEY, CDR2 SVGAGI. Germline trimming cut 5 bases from V and 9 bases from J; bases unmatched to any gene: 8. CDR3 in DNA: TGTGCCAGCAGTCGTACAGGGGGTATGAGCTACACCTTC. This translates into CASSRTGGMSYTF.

V gene TRBV5-4 combines with J gene TRBJ2-7; D is unclear. The germline V and J ends were trimmed by 1 base and 0 bases, with 8 bases remaining between them. CDR3 length equals 14 residues. Per the germline V gene, CDR1 is SGHNT and CDR2 is YYREEE (reference sequence). The CDR3 here is CASSLSLSSYEQYF. In DNA form, the CDR3 reads TGTGCCAGCAGCTTGTCGCTAAGCTCCTACGAGCAGTACTTC.

This clone appeared once. The chain combines TRBV6-5 with TRBJ1-5; TRBD1 aligns across 7 bases. With 7 bases clipped from V and 6 bases from J, the junction kept 9 bases outside the gene matches. Germline lookup yields CDR1 MNHEY and CDR2 SVGAGI. CDR3 length equals 14 residues. This CDR3 is CASNKQGNGQPQHF. The CDR3 coding sequence is TGTGCCAGCAATAAACAGGGGAACGGTCAGCCCCAGCATTTT.

The chain links TRBV10-2 to TRBJ2-5; 8 nucleotides match TRBD2. V lost 3 bases, J lost 5 bases, and 5 bases stayed unmatched. The germline V gene has CDR1 WSHSY and CDR2 SAAADI. The CDR3 sequence is 14 residues long. This CDR3 is CASSDLGLVETQYF. CDR3 nucleotide sequence: TGCGCCAGCAGTGACTTGGGACTAGTGGAGACCCAGTACTTC.

The J gene is TRBJ1-2, the V gene TRBV10-3; 8 nucleotides match TRBD1. Germline V gene data show CDR1 as ENHRY and CDR2 as SYGVKD. The junction had 16 bases not matched to a gene; V was cut back by 6 bases and J by 7 bases. The CDR3 has 16 residues. In nucleotides, the CDR3 is TGTGCCATCAGCCCGGGGCAGGGGGCGGGGAGAAGTGGCTACACCTTC. The encoded protein is CAISPGQGAGRSGYTF.

The chain employs TRBV18 and TRBJ2-7, with 7 nucleotides matching TRBD2. CDR3 size: 14 residues. Germline lookup yields CDR1 KGHSH and CDR2 LQKENI. V gave up 2 bases and J gave up 6 bases; unmatched junction bases: 7. DNA of the CDR3: TGTGCCAGCTCACCAAGGGCGGGGGACCTCGAGCAGTACTTC. Protein product: CASSPRAGDLEQYF.

The rearrangement joins TRBV3-1 (or the pseudogene TRBV3-2) to TRBJ2-1, with 10 bases fitting TRBD1. This CDR3 has 17 amino acids. Unmatched junction bases numbered 7, after V lost 4 bases and J lost 1 base. The germline V gene encodes CDR1 LGHDT and CDR2 YNNKEL (reference sequence). DNA of the CDR3: TGTGCCAGCAGCCCCTGGACAGGGGGTGGGTCCTACAATGAGCAGTTCTTC. This codes for CASSPWTGGGSYNEQFF.

This chain uses TRBV3-1 (or the pseudogene TRBV3-2) with TRBJ1-1, with TRBD1 matching 8 bases. Trimming removed 0 bases from V and 4 bases from J; junction bases left unmatched: 16. Germline lookup yields CDR1 LGHDT and CDR2 YNNKEL (reference sequence). CDR3 size: 19 residues. Here the CDR3 DNA reads TGTGCCAGCAGCCAAGAGGTAGGCAGGGGGCAAGGTGATCGCACTGAAGCTTTCTTT. It yields the protein CASSQEVGRGQGDRTEAFF.

With respect to this clone: The junction shows a germline mismatch at one end, possibly a read error. The chain employs TRBV5-1 and TRBJ2-3; a possible D gene is TRBD2 (6 bases). The CDR3 is 15 amino acids. CDR1 SGHRS and CDR2 YFSETQ come from the germline V gene. CDR3 in DNA: TGCGCCAGCAGATCTTTCGGAACTAGCAGAGATACGCAGTATTTT. Protein sequence: CASRSFGTSRDTQYF.

The V call is TRBV18, the J call TRBJ1-5; TRBD1 might be the D (5 bases). Looked up from germline, CDR1 is KGHSH and CDR2 is LQKENI. CDR3 length equals 14 residues. The ends were cut back, 5 bases at V and 5 bases at J, with 13 bases in the middle. The CDR3 reads CASSSGRVDQPQHF. CDR3 nucleotides: TGTGCCAGCTCATCCGGCAGGGTGGATCAGCCCCAGCATTTT.

This chain connects TRBV3-1 (or the pseudogene TRBV3-2) to TRBJ2-3; 8 nucleotides match TRBD2. This CDR3 spans 15 amino acids. The trim removed 7 bases at V and 6 bases at J, leaving 12 bases unmatched. The germline V gene has CDR1 LGHDT and CDR2 YNNKEL (reference sequence). CDR3 amino acids: CASTLTGGGLDTQYF. The CDR3, as DNA: TGTGCCAGCACCCTTACGGGGGGGGGTTTGGATACGCAGTATTTT.

The V and J genes are TRBV5-1 and TRBJ2-7; D is possibly TRBD1 (6 bases). The ends were cut back, 3 bases at V and 1 base at J, with 14 bases in the middle. CDR1 and CDR2 (germline): SGHRS, YFSETQ. This CDR3 is built from 15 residues. The DNA of the CDR3 is TGCGCCAGCAGCTCCGGACAGTCAGGATCCTACGAGCAGTACTTC. This codes for CASSSGQSGSYEQYF.

The chain links TRBV5-1 to TRBJ1-1; possible D gene TRBD1, 6 bases. CDR1 is SGHRS and CDR2 is YFSETQ in the germline V gene. The CDR3 runs 13 residues. V shed 1 base and J shed 5 bases, with 9 bases lying between them. The CDR3: CASSLNQGTEAFF. The CDR3 nucleotides are TGCGCCAGCAGCTTGAATCAGGGGACTGAAGCTTTCTTT.

V and J are TRBV5-6 and TRBJ1-1, with 12 nucleotides matching TRBD1. Germline trimming cut 2 bases from V and 11 bases from J; bases unmatched to any gene: 10. The CDR3 runs 15 residues. Germline CDR1 reads SGHDT; CDR2 reads YYEEEE. CDR3 residues: CASSFPGQGAMMAFF. The DNA for the CDR3 is TGTGCCAGCAGCTTTCCGGGACAGGGGGCTATGATGGCTTTCTTT.

The rearrangement links TRBV19 to TRBJ2-3, with D unclear. CDR3 size: 13 residues. With 7 bases removed from V and 4 bases from J, the gap between germline ends came to 12 bases. The V gene's germline CDR1 is LNHDA and CDR2 SQIVND (reference sequence). The chain's CDR3 is CASMYDGADTQYF. The DNA for the CDR3 is TGTGCCAGTATGTATGATGGAGCAGATACGCAGTATTTT. The full variable domain, rest sourced from reference TRBV19 and TRBJ2-3, is DGGITQSPKYLFRKEGQNVTLSCEQNLNHDAMYWYRQDPGQGLRLIYYSQIVNDFQKGDIAEGYSVSREKKESFPLTVTSAQKNPTAFYLCASMYDGADTQYFGPGTRLTVL.

This chain joins TRBV7-8 and TRBJ1-4, with 7 nucleotides matching TRBD1. CDR3 length: 14 residues. Per germline, CDR1 SGHVS and CDR2 FQNEAQ. V shed 4 bases and J 5 bases; nucleotides not matched to a gene: 4. CDR3 bases: TGTGCCAGCAGCTCGACAGGGCCGAATGAAAAACTGTTTTTT. Its protein is CASSSTGPNEKLFF.

The genes are TRBV7-9 and TRBJ1-2; a possible D gene is TRBD1 (6 bases). The germline V gene has CDR1 SEHNR and CDR2 FQNEAQ (reference sequence). Trimming removed 1 base from V and 1 base from J, with 10 bases in between. The CDR3 totals 15 residues. DNA for the CDR3: TGTGCCAGCAGCTTAGGACAGGCCCTTAACTATGGCTACACCTTC. Amino acid sequence: CASSLGQALNYGYTF.

The V and J genes are TRBV5-6 and TRBJ1-1; perhaps TRBD1 as D (5 bases). This CDR3 is built from 15 residues. CDR1 and CDR2 from the germline V gene are SGHDT and YYEEEE. The V and J ends lost 3 bases and 1 base respectively, with 13 bases between them. CDR3 loop: CASSSTSQGNTEAFF. CDR3 sequence (DNA): TGTGCCAGCAGCTCAACATCTCAGGGGAACACTGAAGCTTTCTTT.

The J gene is TRBJ2-6, the V gene TRBV7-2; TRBD1 is a possible D gene (5 bases). V was shortened by 5 bases and J by 4 bases, with 12 bases between the two germline ends. The CDR3 loop spans 15 amino acids. Germline V CDR1 and CDR2: SGHTA, FQGNSA. CDR3 bases: TGTGCCAGCAGCGCACCAGGGCACGGGGCCAACGTCCTGACTTTC. Its protein product is CASSAPGHGANVLTF.

In this sample, this clone turned up a few times. The chain couples TRBV4-1 to TRBJ1-4, with D unclear. V lost 2 bases and J 2 bases, leaving 9 bases between the germline ends. The CDR3 consists of 15 residues. Germline V CDR1 and CDR2: MGHRA, YSYEKL. The CDR3 coding sequence is TGCGCCAGCAGCCAACTGGGCACCACTAATGAAAAACTGTTTTTT. It codes for CASSQLGTTNEKLFF.